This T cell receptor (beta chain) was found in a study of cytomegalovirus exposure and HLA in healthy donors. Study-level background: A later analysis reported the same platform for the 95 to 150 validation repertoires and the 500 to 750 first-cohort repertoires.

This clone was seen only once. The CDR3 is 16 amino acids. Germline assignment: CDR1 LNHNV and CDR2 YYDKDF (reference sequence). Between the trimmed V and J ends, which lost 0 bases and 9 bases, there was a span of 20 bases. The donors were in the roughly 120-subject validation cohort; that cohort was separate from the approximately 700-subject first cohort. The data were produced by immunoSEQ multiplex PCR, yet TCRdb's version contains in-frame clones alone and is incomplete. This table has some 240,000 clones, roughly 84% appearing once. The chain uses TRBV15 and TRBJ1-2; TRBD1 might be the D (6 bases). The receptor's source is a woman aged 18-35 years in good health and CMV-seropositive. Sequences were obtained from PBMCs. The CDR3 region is CATSRDATGGRGSYTF. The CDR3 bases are TGTGCCACCAGCAGAGATGCGACGGGAGGGAGGGGGAGCTACACCTTC.